These 27 T cell receptor beta chains came from one sample sequenced in a study of blood T cell repertoires in COVID-19. Profiling relied on immunoSEQ multiplex PCR, and the TCRdb table lists in-frame clones only, not all of them. The sample shows some 350,000 clones, around 80% of them seen only once. Sequencing was done on a sample of peripheral blood. All receptors come from a man aged 25 to 45 with active or convalescent COVID-19.

CDR3 region: CASSYRRYSNQPQHF. The CDR3 DNA reads TGTGCCAGCAGTTACCGCCGGTATAGCAATCAGCCCCAGCATTTT. The chain links TRBV6-2 or TRBV6-3 to TRBJ1-5, with no clear D. Trimming took 2 bases from V and 0 from J, leaving 8 bases between them. The CDR3 runs 15 residues. Germline CDR1 and CDR2: MNHEY and SVGEGT.

This chain joins TRBV7-3 and TRBJ2-7; possibly TRBD1 for D (6 bases). The CDR3 extends over 13 amino acids. Germline V gene data show CDR1 as SGHTA and CDR2 as FQGTGA. V was clipped by 1 base and J by 5 bases, with 9 bases between them. CDR3 nucleotides: TGTGCCAGCAGCTTAATGAGGGGGAACGAGCAGTACTTC. Translation: CASSLMRGNEQYF. The variable domain in full, with the rest retrieved from reference TRBV7-3 and TRBJ2-7, is GAGVSQTPSNKVTEKGKYVELRCDPISGHTALYWYRQSLGQGPEFLIYFQGTGAADDSGLPNDRFFAVRPEGSVSTLKIQRTERGDSAVYLCASSLMRGNEQYFGPGTRLTVT.

This clone was seen more than once but under ten times. This chain joins TRBV5-6 and TRBJ2-7; TRBD2 agrees at 7 bases. Germline assignment: CDR1 SGHDT and CDR2 YYEEEE. J was trimmed by 0 bases and V by 2 bases; bases with no gene match: 5. The CDR3 extends over 15 amino acids. The CDR3, as DNA: TGTGCCAGCAGCTTATCTAGCGGACTCTCCTACGAGCAGTACTTC. It specifies CASSLSSGLSYEQYF.

In its sample, this clone was seen a few times. This sample includes further DNA sequences coding for the same CDR3. The chain carries TRBV4-1 and TRBJ2-1; the match to TRBD2 covers 13 bases. CDR3 length: 16 residues. The J segment lost 4 bases and the V segment lost 2 bases, leaving 2 bases of the junction unmatched. Per the germline V gene, CDR1 is MGHRA and CDR2 is YSYEKL. The CDR3 sequence: CASSQPLAGGYNEQFF. CDR3 sequence (DNA): TGCGCCAGCAGCCAACCACTAGCGGGAGGGTACAATGAGCAGTTCTTC.

This sequence joins TRBV10-3 and TRBJ2-1; the match to TRBD2 covers 9 bases. CDR3 length: 15 residues. From germline, CDR1 is ENHRY and CDR2 SYGVKD. With V trimmed by 6 bases and J by 7 bases, 10 bases remained unmatched. CDR3 sequence: CAISPERGVRNEQFF. The DNA for the CDR3 is TGTGCCATCAGCCCGGAGCGGGGGGTTCGGAATGAGCAGTTCTTC.

The chain employs TRBV6-5 and TRBJ2-3; 9 bases are a match to TRBD1. Trimming cost V 6 bases and J 4 bases; bases outside gene matches: 5. Germline loops: CDR1 MNHEY, CDR2 SVGAGI. The length of the CDR3 is 14 residues. The DNA of the CDR3 is TGTGCCAGCAGGGATACAGGGGGCCCAGATACGCAGTATTTT. It yields the protein CASRDTGGPDTQYF.

V and J are TRBV4-2 and TRBJ1-2; possibly TRBD1 for D (5 bases). The V and J ends lost 0 bases and 1 base respectively, with 12 bases between them. Per the germline V gene, CDR1 is LGHNA and CDR2 is YNFKEQ. The CDR3 is 16 amino acids. The CDR3 spells CASSQDGADVNYGYTF. CDR3 sequence (DNA): TGTGCCAGCAGCCAAGATGGGGCGGATGTTAACTATGGCTACACCTTC.

The chain employs TRBV19 and TRBJ2-1, with 11 bases fitting TRBD2. V was clipped by 6 bases and J by 7 bases; unmatched bases: 11. CDR3 length: 16 amino acids. Germline CDR1 LNHDA, CDR2 SQIVND (reference sequence). CDR3 DNA: TGTGCCAGTAGACCACTAGCGGGAGTCGGGGTAAATGAGCAGTTCTTC. Translation: CASRPLAGVGVNEQFF. Using reference TRBV19 and TRBJ2-1 for the parts outside the CDR3, the full variable domain is DGGITQSPKYLFRKEGQNVTLSCEQNLNHDAMYWYRQDPGQGLRLIYYSQIVNDFQKGDIAEGYSVSREKKESFPLTVTSAQKNPTAFYLCASRPLAGVGVNEQFFGPGTRLTVL.

This rearrangement joins TRBV5-6 to TRBJ1-3, with D maybe TRBD1 (5 bases). CDR3 length equals 15 residues. The germline V gene has CDR1 SGHDT and CDR2 YYEEEE. The V end was cut by 1 base, the J end by 0 bases, with 8 bases between. CDR3 in DNA: TGTGCCAGCAGCTTGCAGGGATACTCTGGAAACACCATATATTTT. This encodes CASSLQGYSGNTIYF.

This rearrangement joins TRBV18 to TRBJ2-2; 8 nucleotides align to TRBD2. After removal of 6 bases from V and 0 bases from J, the junction contained 9 bases not matched to a gene. Germline values: CDR1 KGHSH, CDR2 LQKENI. This CDR3 has 17 residues. The CDR3 loop reads CASSPPTSGANTGELFF. The DNA for the CDR3 is TGTGCCAGCTCCCCCCCCACTAGCGGAGCGAACACCGGGGAGCTGTTTTTT.

This chain connects TRBV5-1 to TRBJ2-3, with 8 bases fitting TRBD2. There are 16 residues in the CDR3. Germline assignment: CDR1 SGHRS and CDR2 YFSETQ. J gave up 1 base and V 6 bases, and 10 bases lay outside the gene matches. The CDR3 DNA reads TGCGCCAGCAAAAGCGGGAGTGTGTCTGGCACAGATACGCAGTATTTT. Amino acid sequence: CASKSGSVSGTDTQYF.

This clone showed up many times. V is TRBV2 and J is TRBJ2-7; D is perhaps TRBD1 (5 bases). The V gene lost 5 bases and the J gene lost 1 base, with 9 bases spanning the gap. CDR3 length: 13 residues. CDR1 SNHLY and CDR2 FYNNEI come from the germline V gene. Here the CDR3 DNA reads TGTGCCAGCAGTTTGACAGCTTCCTACGAGCAGTACTTC. This sequence encodes CASSLTASYEQYF.

The chain recombines TRBV4-2 with TRBJ2-7; D perhaps matches TRBD2 (5 bases). Germline V gene lookup returns CDR1 LGHNA and CDR2 YNFKEQ. The length of the CDR3 is 14 residues. Trimming left V 0 bases short and J 7 bases short, with 13 bases between. CDR3 bases: TGTGCCAGCAGCCAAGATGGGCAGTCGGGAGAGCAGTACTTC. Encoded protein: CASSQDGQSGEQYF.

The chain is built from TRBV7-2 and TRBJ1-4; D perhaps matches TRBD1 (5 bases). Germline values: CDR1 SGHTA, CDR2 FQGNSA. This CDR3 is 15 amino acids long. The V gene lost 5 bases and the J gene lost 4 bases, with 14 bases spanning the gap. The CDR3 DNA sequence: TGTGCCAGCAGCCCCCAAGCAGGGCGTAATGAAAAACTGTTTTTT. This codes for CASSPQAGRNEKLFF. Combining the CDR3 with reference TRBV7-2 and TRBJ1-4 gives the whole variable domain GAGVSQSPSNKVTEKGKDVELRCDPISGHTALYWYRQSLGQGLEFLIYFQGNSAPDKSGLPSDRFSAERTGGSVSTLTIQRTQQEDSAVYLCASSPQAGRNEKLFFGSGTQLSVL.

The rearrangement joins TRBV27 to TRBJ1-1; D remains ambiguous. This CDR3 contains 13 residues. Trimming took 7 bases from V and 2 from J, leaving 11 bases between them. Germline V gene lookup returns CDR1 MNHEY and CDR2 SMNVEV (reference sequence). CDR3 protein: CASIAGRNTEAFF. CDR3 sequence (DNA): TGTGCCAGCATCGCGGGGAGAAACACTGAAGCTTTCTTT.

The CDR3 coding sequence is TGTGCCAGCAGCTTATTAGTGGGGGGTGGGGTCTATGGCTACACCTTC. It translates to CASSLLVGGGVYGYTF. This chain uses TRBV7-2 with TRBJ1-2, with D possibly TRBD1 on 5 matching bases. The CDR3 has 16 amino acids. Germline-derived CDR1 and CDR2 are SGHTA and FQGNSA. The V gene lost 2 bases and the J gene lost 4 bases, with 17 bases spanning the gap.

The V call is TRBV2, the J call TRBJ2-7, with a weak D call TRBD2 (6 bases). The CDR3 is 16 residues long. The V end lost 2 bases, the J end lost 7 bases, and 21 bases lay between the germline ends. Germline CDR1 is SNHLY and CDR2 is FYNNEI. In DNA form, the CDR3 reads TGTGCCAGCAGTGAACCACGGGACGGGGGATTCGGGGAGCAGTACTTC. Translation gives CASSEPRDGGFGEQYF.

This chain links TRBV2 with TRBJ1-1; D is possibly TRBD1 (5 bases). V dropped 0 bases and J dropped 4 bases, with 9 bases sitting between them. The CDR3 length is 14 residues. Germline V CDR1 and CDR2: SNHLY, FYNNEI. The CDR3 DNA follows: TGTGCCAGCAGTGAAGCAGGGGCTCCCACTGAAGCTTTCTTT. Protein product: CASSEAGAPTEAFF.

This sequence joins TRBV4-3 and TRBJ2-7; the match to TRBD1 covers 7 bases. The V segment lost 0 bases and the J segment 3 bases; nucleotides outside the gene matches: 2. The CDR3 extends over 14 amino acids. Germline V gene lookup returns CDR1 LGHNA and CDR2 YSLEER. This CDR3 reads CASSQDRGNYEQYF. CDR3 DNA sequence: TGCGCCAGCAGCCAAGACAGGGGGAACTACGAGCAGTACTTC.

V usage is TRBV15 and J usage is TRBJ2-2; possible D gene TRBD2, 6 bases. The CDR3 totals 17 residues. Germline-derived CDR1 and CDR2 are LNHNV and YYDKDF (reference sequence). Deletions cut 0 bases from V and 6 bases from J, with 17 bases between. CDR3 in DNA: TGTGCCACCAGCAGAGATCTAAGAGGAGGGGTCGCCGGGGAGCTGTTTTTT. Amino acids: CATSRDLRGGVAGELFF. Variable domain in full (rest from reference TRBV15 and TRBJ2-2): DAMVIQNPRYQVTQFGKPVTLSCSQTLNHNVMYWYQQKSSQAPKLLFHYYDKDFNNEADTPDNFQSRRPNTSFCFLDIRSPGLGDTAMYLCATSRDLRGGVAGELFFGEGSRLTVL.

This sequence joins TRBV11-2 and TRBJ1-2; 7 nucleotides align to TRBD1. Germline values: CDR1 SGHAT, CDR2 FQNNGV. The CDR3 totals 14 residues. V gave up 1 base and J gave up 4 bases; unmatched junction bases: 3. CDR3 sequence: CASSLAAGGYGYTF. The CDR3 DNA reads as TGTGCCAGCAGCTTAGCGGCAGGGGGCTATGGCTACACCTTC.

The chain is built from TRBV19 and TRBJ1-1; 11 nucleotides align to TRBD1. The CDR3 is made up of 14 amino acids. With V trimmed by 5 bases and J by 9 bases, 8 bases remained unmatched. Germline lookup yields CDR1 LNHDA and CDR2 SQIVND (reference sequence). The CDR3 loop reads CASSFAGTGGKAFF. The CDR3 coding sequence is TGTGCCAGTAGTTTCGCCGGGACAGGGGGGAAAGCTTTCTTT.

This clone was seen many times. The chain joins TRBV3-1 (or the pseudogene TRBV3-2) to TRBJ1-1; a possible D gene is TRBD1 (6 bases). V was shortened by 0 bases and J by 1 base, with 9 bases between the two germline ends. The CDR3 consists of 15 residues. Germline-derived CDR1 and CDR2 are LGHDT and YNNKEL (reference sequence). The DNA for the CDR3 is TGTGCCAGCAGCCAAGACCCACAGGGGAACACTGAAGCTTTCTTT. It is translated as CASSQDPQGNTEAFF.

The V and J genes are TRBV5-1 and TRBJ2-7; 7 bases agree with TRBD2. The CDR3 is 14 residues long. The V and J ends lost 0 bases and 6 bases, in that order; junction bases with no gene match: 6. Germline assignment: CDR1 SGHRS and CDR2 YFSETQ. CDR3 nucleotide sequence: TGCGCCAGCAGCTTGGGAGCTACGGGAGGCGAGCAGTACTTC. Its translation: CASSLGATGGEQYF.

The rearrangement joins TRBV11-2 to TRBJ1-1; no clear D gene. Germline CDR1 reads SGHAT; CDR2 reads FQNNGV. The CDR3 totals 14 residues. Trimming took 3 bases from V and 1 from J, leaving 9 bases between them. The CDR3 here is CASSFSRTNTEAFF. CDR3 DNA sequence: TGTGCCAGCAGCTTTAGCAGAACGAACACTGAAGCTTTCTTT.

The chain has TRBV11-3 and TRBJ2-1, with TRBD1 matching 11 bases. Germline V CDR1 and CDR2: SGHNT, YENEEA. The CDR3 extends over 15 amino acids. Trimming took 5 bases from V and 6 from J; bases not matched to a gene: 6. The CDR3 spells CASSPTGTGGNEQFF. Here the CDR3 DNA reads TGTGCCAGCAGCCCTACCGGGACAGGGGGCAATGAGCAGTTCTTC.

The gene calls are TRBV5-1 and TRBJ1-4; 10 positions agree with TRBD1. Germline CDR1 and CDR2: SGHRS and YFSETQ. The CDR3 loop spans 15 amino acids. V trimming: 2 bases; J trimming: 4 bases; junction bases outside the gene matches: 2. CDR3 sequence: CASSLGDRGNEKLFF. The CDR3 coding sequence is TGCGCCAGCAGCTTAGGGGACAGGGGTAATGAAAAACTGTTTTTT.